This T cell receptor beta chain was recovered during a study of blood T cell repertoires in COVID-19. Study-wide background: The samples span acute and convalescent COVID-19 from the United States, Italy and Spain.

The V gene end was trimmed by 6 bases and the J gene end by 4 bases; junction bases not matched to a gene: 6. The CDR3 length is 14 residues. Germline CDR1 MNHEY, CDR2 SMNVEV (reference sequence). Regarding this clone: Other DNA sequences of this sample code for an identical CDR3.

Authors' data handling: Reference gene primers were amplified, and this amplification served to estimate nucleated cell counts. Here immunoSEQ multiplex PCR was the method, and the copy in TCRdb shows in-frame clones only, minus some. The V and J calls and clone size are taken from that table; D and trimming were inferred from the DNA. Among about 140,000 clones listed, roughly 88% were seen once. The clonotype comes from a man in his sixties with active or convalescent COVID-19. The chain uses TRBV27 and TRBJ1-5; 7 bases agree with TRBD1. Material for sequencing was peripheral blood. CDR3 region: CASSLNRGNQPQHF. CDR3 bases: TGTGCCAGCAGCCTAAACAGGGGAAATCAGCCCCAGCATTTT.